The text below deals with one T cell receptor beta chain. Its antigen is undetermined. The data stem from a study of post-analysis software for immune sequencing data. As for the study in general: The courses of disease that were included comprised relapsing-remitting, secondary progressive and progressive-relapsing multiple sclerosis. Findings of the study overall: The normalized Chao1 diversity of multiple sclerosis patients was significantly lower than that of controls. Four or five TRBV segments, TRBV5-6, TRBV5-1 and TRBV20-1 among them, were found more frequent in patients than controls.

V was clipped by 4 bases and J by 7 bases; unmatched bases: 26. CDR3 length equals 19 residues. The V gene's germline CDR1 is SGHRS and CDR2 YFSETQ. Every TCR beta cDNA library bore unique molecular identifiers. TCRdb recomputed calls from the PCR reads with MiXCR, one row per CDR3 protein. Among 750,000 to 950,000 distinct CDR3 sequences, approximately 53% were seen once, and the ten largest hold 4.6%. The receptor's source is a girl aged 10 to 17 with multiple sclerosis. Sequencing input: blood. J is TRBJ2-7 and V is TRBV5-1; 7 nucleotides line up with TRBD1. DNA for the CDR3: TGCGCCAGCAGCCCAACCACAGGGGTGCTAGCTCTCTCCTACAATGAGCAGTACTTC. Residues: CASSPTTGVLALSYNEQYF.